The 20 T cell receptor beta chains presented below share a single source sample, sequenced in a study of OX40 agonist ivuxolimab in advanced cancers. Assay used: immunoSEQ multiplex PCR; TCRdb lists only in-frame clones, some missing. Of 35,000 to 50,000 clones in the sample, about 88% were seen once. The sample was CD4+ or CD8+ T cells sorted from blood, taken in a trial of the OX40 agonist ivuxolimab. Receptors originate from an adult with an advanced solid tumor such as melanoma, head and neck, liver or kidney cancer.

This sequence joins TRBV7-2 and TRBJ2-1; either TRBD1 or TRBD2 may fit D (5 bases each). This CDR3 comprises 14 residues. Germline V gives CDR1 SGHTA, CDR2 FQGNSA. V was trimmed by 1 base and J by 10 bases, leaving 14 bases between them. CDR3 nucleotide sequence: TGTGCCAGCAGCTTAGGGGGCCCGACGGGGGAGCAGTTCTTC. This sequence encodes CASSLGGPTGEQFF.

The rearrangement uses TRBV6-5 and TRBJ1-2; TRBD1 aligns across 9 bases. CDR1 is MNHEY, CDR2 SVGAGI, per germline. The CDR3 length is 11 residues. V shed 8 bases and J 8 bases; nucleotides not matched to a gene: 3. The CDR3 DNA reads as TGTGCCAGCGGACAGGGGCAAGGCTACACCTTC. It encodes CASGQGQGYTF.

V gene TRBV7-2 combines with J gene TRBJ2-7, with D perhaps TRBD2 (7 bases). The V and J ends lost 4 bases and 5 bases respectively, with 18 bases between them. CDR3 size: 15 residues. The germline V gene has CDR1 SGHTA and CDR2 FQGNSA. The CDR3 protein is CASSSQSGNRDEQYF. The DNA for the CDR3 is TGTGCCAGCAGCTCTCAAAGCGGGAACAGGGACGAGCAGTACTTC.

The J gene is TRBJ2-2, the V gene TRBV6-1, with 8 bases matching TRBD1. CDR1 and CDR2 (germline): MNHNS, SASEGT. The CDR3 is 16 residues long. V shed 6 bases and J 8 bases; nucleotides not matched to a gene: 14. The DNA of the CDR3 is TGTGCCAGCAGCGAAAGGTCCAGGGGGCGGACAGGGGAGCTGTTTTTT. Translation: CASSERSRGRTGELFF.

The chain joins TRBV7-2 to TRBJ1-5, with D maybe TRBD1 (6 bases). The ends were cut back, 5 bases at V and 1 base at J, with 15 bases in the middle. Germline loops: CDR1 SGHTA, CDR2 FQGNSA. This CDR3 spans 16 amino acids. CDR3 bases: TGTGCCAGCAGCCGGGAGGGGGGATTAAGCAATCAGCCCCAGCATTTT. Protein product: CASSREGGLSNQPQHF.

V and J are TRBV11-2 and TRBJ2-1; the D call may be TRBD1 or TRBD2 (5 bases each). Germline V CDR1 and CDR2: SGHAT, FQNNGV. This CDR3 comprises 16 residues. V was pared by 5 bases and J by 0 bases, with 14 bases between. In nucleotides, the CDR3 is TGTGCCAGCAGCAACGCTGGGGGTAGCTCCTACAATGAGCAGTTCTTC. Translation: CASSNAGGSSYNEQFF.

The V gene is TRBV29-1, the J gene TRBJ2-1; no clear D. The germline V and J ends were trimmed by 4 bases and 7 bases, with 8 bases remaining between them. The CDR3 consists of 11 residues. The germline CDR1 and CDR2 sequences are SQVTM and ANQGSEA. Written as DNA, the CDR3 is TGCAGCGTTGCGGGTTTAAATGAGCAGTTCTTC. As protein: CSVAGLNEQFF.

The CDR3 DNA reads TGTGCCAGCACCGTACTATCGGGCTATGAGCAGTTCTTC. Translating gives CASTVLSGYEQFF. The chain employs TRBV2 and TRBJ2-1, with D uncertain. Per the germline V gene, CDR1 is SNHLY and CDR2 is FYNNEI. The CDR3 is 13 residues long. Trimming removed 7 bases at V and 8 bases at J, with 15 bases between.

The chain uses TRBV6-5 and TRBJ2-7; TRBD2 aligns across 11 bases. Germline lookup yields CDR1 MNHEY and CDR2 SVGAGI. The length of the CDR3 is 13 residues. V was clipped by 6 bases and J by 6 bases; unmatched bases: 4. CDR3 sequence: CASRIAGGGEQYF. For the CDR3, the DNA is TGTGCCAGCAGAATAGCGGGAGGGGGCGAGCAGTACTTC.

This CDR3 is CASSRTGAYGYTF. As DNA, the CDR3 is TGTGCCAGCAGTAGGACAGGCGCCTATGGCTACACCTTC. The V gene is TRBV6-6, the J gene TRBJ1-2; 7 bases align to TRBD1. The CDR3 consists of 13 residues. CDR1 and CDR2 from the germline V gene are MNHNY and SVGAGI (reference sequence). V lost 5 bases to trimming and J lost 4 bases; unmatched junction nucleotides: 4.

The chain recombines TRBV7-3 with TRBJ2-1, with 11 positions matching TRBD2. V dropped 5 bases and J dropped 0; count of bases not matched to a gene: 12. CDR1 and CDR2 (germline): SGHTA, FQGTGA. The CDR3 spans 19 residues. CDR3 sequence reads: CASSTSGTSGGSSYNEQFF. CDR3 DNA sequence: TGTGCCAGCAGCACATCCGGGACTAGCGGAGGGAGCTCCTACAATGAGCAGTTCTTC.

The V call is TRBV5-1, the J call TRBJ2-1; D could derive from TRBD1 or TRBD2 (5 bases each). The CDR3 contains 13 residues. V lost 7 bases to trimming and J lost 5 bases, with 13 bases between them. The germline gives CDR1 SGHRS, CDR2 YFSETQ. CDR3 residues: CASWDGPHNEQFF. CDR3 DNA: TGCGCCAGCTGGGACGGACCACACAATGAGCAGTTCTTC.

The V gene is TRBV29-1, the J gene TRBJ2-3; D uncertain. The CDR3 runs to 11 residues. Looked up from germline, CDR1 is SQVTM and CDR2 is ANQGSEA. V was clipped by 2 bases and J by 7 bases, with 7 bases between them. The CDR3 protein is CSVEIGNTQYF. For the CDR3, the DNA is TGCAGCGTTGAAATTGGGAATACGCAGTATTTT.

CDR3 bases: TGTGCCAGCAGTACCCCCGGGACTGGTATTCAAGCTTTCTTT. The encoded protein is CASSTPGTGIQAFF. V is TRBV28 and J is TRBJ1-1; D may be TRBD1 (5 bases). Germline CDR1 MDHEN, CDR2 SYDVKM. Between the trimmed V and J ends, which lost 5 bases and 9 bases, there was a span of 19 bases. This CDR3 is 14 amino acids long.

Here the CDR3 reads CASSRYPGVFNEKLFF. CDR3 coding DNA: TGCGCCAGCAGCCGCTATCCAGGGGTCTTTAATGAAAAACTGTTTTTT. The V gene is TRBV4-1, the J gene TRBJ1-4, with D maybe TRBD1 (6 bases). Per germline, CDR1 MGHRA and CDR2 YSYEKL. This CDR3 contains 16 residues. Trimming left V 4 bases short and J 4 bases short, with 16 bases between.

CDR3: CASSTLGEGYEQYF. The CDR3 DNA follows: TGTGCCAGCAGCACCCTTGGGGAGGGCTACGAGCAGTACTTC. This chain uses TRBV7-6 with TRBJ2-7, with TRBD2 matching over 7 bases. The J segment lost 3 bases and the V segment lost 5 bases, leaving 7 bases of the junction unmatched. The CDR3 has 14 amino acids. Germline lookup yields CDR1 SGHVS and CDR2 FNYEAQ.

The chain is built from TRBV7-9 and TRBJ2-7; D remains ambiguous. Germline CDR1 SEHNR, CDR2 FQNEAQ (reference sequence). This CDR3 is built from 13 residues. Trimming shortened V by 1 base and J by 5 bases, and 9 bases separated the two germline ends. The DNA for the CDR3 is TGTGCCAGCAGCTTAGTAGGAACCCACGAGCAGTACTTC. Encoded protein: CASSLVGTHEQYF.

V and J are TRBV7-3 and TRBJ2-1, with D unresolved. In germline, CDR1 is SGHTA, CDR2 FQGTGA. The length of the CDR3 is 13 residues. The V end was cut by 8 bases, the J end by 9 bases, with 17 bases between. The CDR3 DNA reads as TGTGCCAGCGCCGGGTCCCCGTCGGGTGAGCAGTTCTTC. This sequence encodes CASAGSPSGEQFF.

For the CDR3, the DNA is TGTGCCACCAGCAGAGTAGCTCGGACAGGGGAGACCCAGTACTTC. Translation gives CATSRVARTGETQYF. J is TRBJ2-5 and V is TRBV15, with TRBD1 identical over 8 bases. The CDR3 totals 15 residues. Germline assignment: CDR1 LNHNV and CDR2 YYDKDF (reference sequence). The junction had 6 bases not matched to a gene; V was cut back by 1 base and J by 5 bases.

V gene TRBV7-9 combines with J gene TRBJ2-3; D unclear. V was pared by 3 bases and J by 3 bases, with 13 bases between. This CDR3 has 15 residues. Per the germline V gene, CDR1 is SEHNR and CDR2 is FQNEAQ (reference sequence). CDR3 DNA sequence: TGTGCCAGCAGCTTGTTAGGCGCGGAGACAGATACGCAGTATTTT. It encodes CASSLLGAETDTQYF. The full variable domain, rest sourced from reference TRBV7-9 and TRBJ2-3, is DTGVSQNPRHKITKRGQNVTFRCDPISEHNRLYWYRQTLGQGPEFLTYFQNEAQLEKSRLLSDRFSAERPKGSFSTLEIQRTEQGDSAMYLCASSLLGAETDTQYFGPGTRLTVL.